The TCR beta chain described here comes from a study of beta chain features in type 1 diabetes. This CDR3 contains 14 residues. In germline, CDR1 is MGHDK, CDR2 SYGVNS. A few counts support this clone. Sequencing targeted expressed TCRB transcripts, as all isolated RNA had been reverse transcribed. Sequencing used immunoSEQ multiplex PCR; TCRdb keeps in-frame clones, though not all of them. The sample includes approximately 330,000 clones, approximately 11% of them seen just once. The TCR originated in a woman aged 25 to 39 in good health. The gene calls are TRBV25-1 and TRBJ2-5; D gene unclear. The end of the DNA is better explained by TRBJ2-7, so the J call may be wrong. Sequencing used naive CD4+ T cells from blood. CDR3 bases: TGTGCCAGCAGTGATTATAGTGTGGGCTACGAGCAGTACTTC. Protein: CASSDYSVGYEQYF.